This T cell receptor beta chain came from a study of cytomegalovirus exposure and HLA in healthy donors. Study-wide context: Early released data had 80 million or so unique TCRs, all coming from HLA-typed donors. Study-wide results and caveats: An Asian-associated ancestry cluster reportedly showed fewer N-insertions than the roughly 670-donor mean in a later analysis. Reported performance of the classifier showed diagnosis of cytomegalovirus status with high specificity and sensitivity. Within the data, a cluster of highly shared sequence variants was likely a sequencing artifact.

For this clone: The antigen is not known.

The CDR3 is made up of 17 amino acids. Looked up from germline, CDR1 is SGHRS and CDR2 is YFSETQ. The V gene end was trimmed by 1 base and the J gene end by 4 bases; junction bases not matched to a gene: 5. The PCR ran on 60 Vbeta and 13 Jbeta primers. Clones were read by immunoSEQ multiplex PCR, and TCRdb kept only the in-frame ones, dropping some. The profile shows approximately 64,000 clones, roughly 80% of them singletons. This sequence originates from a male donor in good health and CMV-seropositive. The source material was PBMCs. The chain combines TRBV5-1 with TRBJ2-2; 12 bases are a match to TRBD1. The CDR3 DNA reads TGCGCCAGCAGCTTGAGGGACAGGGGGCTCGGCACCGGGGAGCTGTTTTTT. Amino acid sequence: CASSLRDRGLGTGELFF. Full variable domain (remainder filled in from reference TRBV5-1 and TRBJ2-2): KAGVTQTPRYLIKTRGQQVTLSCSPISGHRSVSWYQQTPGQGLQFLFEYFSETQRNKGNFPGRFSGRQFSNSRSEMNVSTLELGDSALYLCASSLRDRGLGTGELFFGEGSRLTVL.